Listed here are 10 T cell receptor beta chains from one sample, sequenced in a study of cytomegalovirus exposure and HLA in healthy donors. Use of 60 Vbeta and 13 Jbeta primers characterized the PCR. TCRdb's copy holds only in-frame clones and misses some; the assay was immunoSEQ multiplex PCR. The sample includes 150,000 to 200,000 clones, around 82% seen only once; the top ten take approximately 2%. The specimen sequenced was PBMCs. These receptor sequences come from a man aged 18 to 30 in good health and CMV-seronegative.

CDR3 residues: CASSSQGISYEQYF. The CDR3 nucleotides read TGTGCCAGCAGCTCACAGGGGATCTCCTACGAGCAGTACTTC. The J gene is TRBJ2-7, the V gene TRBV7-2; 7 bases map to TRBD1. Germline-derived CDR1 and CDR2 are SGHTA and FQGNSA. This CDR3 region has 14 residues. J gave up 0 bases and V 4 bases, and 3 bases lay outside the gene matches.

The CDR3 here is CASSLNLASGRTQYF. The CDR3 coding sequence is TGTGCCAGCAGTTTAAATCTCGCGAGCGGGAGAACGCAGTACTTC. The genes are TRBV28 and TRBJ2-7; 8 bases fit TRBD2. Germline CDR1 reads MDHEN; CDR2 reads SYDVKM. V trimming: 2 bases; J trimming: 9 bases; junction bases outside the gene matches: 12. This CDR3 has 15 amino acids.

The rearrangement joins TRBV7-9 to TRBJ1-5; D remains unclear. This CDR3 region has 13 residues. Germline V lookup: CDR1 SEHNR, CDR2 FQNEAQ (reference sequence). V was trimmed by 1 base and J by 6 bases, leaving 7 bases between them. The CDR3 sequence is CASSLGGSQPQHF. The CDR3, as DNA: TGTGCCAGCAGCTTAGGAGGTAGTCAGCCCCAGCATTTT.

The chain couples TRBV7-9 to TRBJ2-1; D not resolved. The CDR3 covers 15 residues. The ends were cut back, 5 bases at V and 3 bases at J, with 14 bases in the middle. CDR1 is SEHNR, CDR2 FQNEAQ, per germline (reference sequence). The CDR3 DNA reads TGTGCCAGCAGCAGACCGGATAGCTTCTACAATGAGCAGTTCTTC. This codes for CASSRPDSFYNEQFF.

The V gene is TRBV5-1, the J gene TRBJ2-5; D may be TRBD1 (6 bases). Germline values: CDR1 SGHRS, CDR2 YFSETQ. Between the trimmed V and J ends, which lost 2 bases and 4 bases, there was a span of 12 bases. The CDR3 contains 14 residues. CDR3 protein: CASSLVTGTETQYF. The CDR3 DNA follows: TGCGCCAGCAGCTTAGTCACAGGGACAGAGACCCAGTACTTC.

For the CDR3, the DNA is TGTGCCAGCAGCGTAGACCTCAGCGTACCGGGGTACAATGAGCAGTTCTTC. This gives the protein CASSVDLSVPGYNEQFF. The chain joins TRBV9 to TRBJ2-1, with D maybe TRBD2 (5 bases). This CDR3 is 17 amino acids long. CDR1 is SGDLS, CDR2 YYNGEE, per germline. Trimming left V 0 bases short and J 4 bases short, with 17 bases between.

The chain is built from TRBV5-1 and TRBJ2-5, with 10 bases matching TRBD1. Germline V gene lookup returns CDR1 SGHRS and CDR2 YFSETQ. CDR3 length: 15 residues. The trim removed 3 bases at V and 4 bases at J, leaving 6 bases unmatched. CDR3 sequence: CASSSGQGIGETQYF. DNA for the CDR3: TGCGCCAGCAGCTCGGGACAGGGGATCGGAGAGACCCAGTACTTC.

The chain joins TRBV1 to TRBJ2-7; the table names TRBD2, a call not compared with the DNA. TRBV1 is termed a pseudogene. The CDR3 runs 18 residues. CDR3 coding DNA: TGCACCAGCAGCCAAGAGAGCGGAGGGACTAGCGGAAAATACGAGCAGTACTTC. Translating it yields CTSSQESGGTSGKYEQYF.

V and J are TRBV12-2 and TRBJ2-7; the DNA was not compared with TRBD2, the D call given in the table. TRBV12-2 is described as a pseudogene. This CDR3 has 18 residues. CDR3 protein: CASRLSPSHSGSYHEQYF. CDR3 nucleotide sequence: TGTGCAAGTCGCTTAAGTCCCTCGCATAGCGGGAGTTACCACGAGCAGTACTTC.

This chain connects TRBV19 to TRBJ2-7, with a possible D match to TRBD2 (5 bases). V was pared by 1 base and J by 3 bases, with 13 bases between. Germline CDR1 LNHDA, CDR2 SQIVND (reference sequence). This CDR3 spans 15 amino acids. The CDR3 DNA reads TGTGCCAGTAGTATAGTGTTGGGAACTAGCTACGAGCAGTACTTC. Translating it yields CASSIVLGTSYEQYF.